One and the same sample provided the 26 T cell receptor beta chains below, sequenced in a study of CD8+ T cells in alopecia areata. After isolation, RNA underwent reverse transcription to generate cDNA as the sequencing template. Here immunoSEQ multiplex PCR was the method, and the copy in TCRdb shows in-frame clones only, minus some. Of about 200,000 clones in the sample, about three fifths were seen once. This specimen was CD4+ T cells sorted from blood, taken at week 0. The receptors were sampled from a human donor with alopecia areata.

The chain carries TRBV29-1 and TRBJ2-7; 9 nucleotides agree with TRBD1. CDR3 length: 16 residues. The germline V gene has CDR1 SQVTM and CDR2 ANQGSEA. V trimming: 1 base; J trimming: 2 bases; junction bases outside the gene matches: 9. CDR3 protein: CSVEVQGTGKTYEQYF. CDR3 sequence (DNA): TGCAGCGTTGAAGTCCAGGGGACAGGGAAAACCTACGAGCAGTACTTC.

This clone was seen more than once but under ten times. The V call is TRBV29-1, the J call TRBJ1-1; 9 bases map to TRBD1. Trimming took 4 bases from V and 2 from J; bases not matched to a gene: 8. The germline V gene has CDR1 SQVTM and CDR2 ANQGSEA. CDR3 size: 15 residues. For the CDR3, the DNA is TGCAGCGTTGCGAGACAGGGGGTAACAAACACTGAAGCTTTCTTT. This sequence encodes CSVARQGVTNTEAFF.

In its sample, this clone was seen a few times. This chain connects TRBV11-2 to TRBJ1-1; unclear D gene. The CDR3 consists of 13 residues. Germline V gives CDR1 SGHAT, CDR2 FQNNGV. The V and J ends lost 5 bases and 7 bases respectively, with 14 bases between them. The CDR3 loop reads CASSRADYGEAFF. In DNA, the CDR3 is TGTGCCAGCAGCCGAGCGGATTACGGTGAAGCTTTCTTT.

The chain uses TRBV9 and TRBJ1-2; D might be TRBD1 (6 bases). Per germline, CDR1 SGDLS and CDR2 YYNGEE. This CDR3 has 16 amino acids. Trimming stripped 4 bases from V and 4 bases from J, with 20 bases between. The CDR3 sequence is CASSSPEGGRTYGYTF. The DNA of the CDR3 is TGTGCCAGCAGCTCTCCCGAGGGGGGACGGACCTATGGCTACACCTTC. Drawing the rest from reference TRBV9 and TRBJ1-2, the complete variable domain is DSGVTQTPKHLITATGQRVTLRCSPRSGDLSVYWYQQSLDQGLQFLIQYYNGEERAKGNILERFSAQQFPDLHSELNLSSLELGDSALYFCASSSPEGGRTYGYTFGSGTRLTVV.

The chain couples TRBV29-1 to TRBJ1-1; 8 bases are a match to TRBD1. Germline V CDR1 and CDR2: SQVTM, ANQGSEA. V lost 3 bases and J lost 5; bases outside the gene matches: 8. CDR3 length: 14 amino acids. This CDR3 reads CSVEAGQGGTEAFF. The CDR3 DNA follows: TGCAGCGTTGAGGCTGGACAGGGTGGGACTGAAGCTTTCTTT. Variable domain in full (rest from reference TRBV29-1 and TRBJ1-1): SAVISQKPSRDICQRGTSLTIQCQVDSQVTMMFWYRQQPGQSLTLIATANQGSEATYESGFVIDKFPISRPNLTFSTLTVSNMSPEDSSIYLCSVEAGQGGTEAFFGQGTRLTVV.

The chain is built from TRBV29-1 and TRBJ1-1; D unresolved. CDR1 SQVTM and CDR2 ANQGSEA come from the germline V gene. V was shortened by 2 bases and J by 2 bases, with 12 bases between the two germline ends. This CDR3 has 14 amino acids. Written as DNA, the CDR3 is TGCAGCGTTGAAAGGGTGGTGAGAAACACTGAAGCTTTCTTT. Translation: CSVERVVRNTEAFF.

This sequence joins TRBV15 and TRBJ2-7; D remains ambiguous. V lost 1 base, J lost 3 bases, and 19 bases lay in between. The CDR3 covers 17 residues. Per the germline V gene, CDR1 is LNHNV and CDR2 is YYDKDF (reference sequence). Here the CDR3 DNA reads TGTGCCACCAGCAGAGGAGGCGGAGAAAGGCGGTTCTACGAGCAGTACTTC. This sequence encodes CATSRGGGERRFYEQYF.

This clone was seen just once. The chain combines TRBV7-9 with TRBJ2-7; 12 positions agree with TRBD2. The ends lost 5 bases at V and 0 bases at J; junction bases unmatched: 8. The CDR3 has 17 amino acids. Germline loops: CDR1 SEHNR, CDR2 FQNEAQ (reference sequence). CDR3 bases: TGTGCCAGCAGCCCATATACTAGCGGGAGGACCTCCTACGAGCAGTACTTC. Amino acids: CASSPYTSGRTSYEQYF.

There are a few counts of this clone. V gene TRBV4-1 combines with J gene TRBJ1-4, with a possible D match to TRBD1 (5 bases). The CDR3 has 14 amino acids. V was shortened by 4 bases and J by 7 bases, with 13 bases between the two germline ends. Per germline, CDR1 MGHRA and CDR2 YSYEKL. CDR3 loop: CASSPLRAVEKLFF. The DNA of the CDR3 is TGCGCCAGCAGCCCCCTCAGGGCGGTTGAAAAACTGTTTTTT.

The V and J genes are TRBV2 and TRBJ2-7, with D perhaps matching TRBD2 (6 bases). Germline loops: CDR1 SNHLY, CDR2 FYNNEI. The CDR3 spans 15 residues. Trimming stripped 7 bases from V and 0 bases from J, with 16 bases between. This CDR3 reads CASTLRRAGSYEQYF. The CDR3, as DNA: TGTGCCAGCACTCTCCGGAGGGCGGGCTCCTACGAGCAGTACTTC.

This clone has only one observation. This chain links TRBV14 with TRBJ2-6; D possibly uses TRBD1 or TRBD2 (5 bases each). Trimming removed 5 bases from V and 0 bases from J, with 17 bases in between. The germline CDR1 and CDR2 sequences are SGHDN and FVKESK. This CDR3 spans 18 amino acids. DNA of the CDR3: TGTGCCAGCAGCGGTCTCCGGGACCGACCCTCTGGGGCCAACGTCCTGACTTTC. The encoded protein is CASSGLRDRPSGANVLTF.

The chain couples TRBV27 to TRBJ2-6, with TRBD1 matching over 7 bases. The CDR3 is 16 residues long. Germline V lookup: CDR1 MNHEY, CDR2 SMNVEV (reference sequence). Trimming removed 3 bases from V and 3 bases from J; junction bases left unmatched: 5. Here the CDR3 DNA reads TGTGCCAGCAGTTTCGCAGGGGGAGTTGGGGCCAACGTCCTGACTTTC. Translating it yields CASSFAGGVGANVLTF.

This clone showed up just a few times. The J gene is TRBJ1-2, the V gene TRBV6-6; D unclear. The CDR3 contains 11 residues. V lost 4 bases and J 6 bases, leaving 6 bases between the germline ends. In germline, CDR1 is MNHNY, CDR2 SVGAGI (reference sequence). The DNA of the CDR3 is TGTGCCAGCAGTTTAAGAGATGGCTACACCTTC. This sequence encodes CASSLRDGYTF.

The chain combines TRBV19 with TRBJ2-7, with no clear D. Germline loops: CDR1 LNHDA, CDR2 SQIVND (reference sequence). V lost 3 bases and J lost 0, with 9 bases in between. The CDR3 has 14 residues. CDR3 DNA: TGTGCCAGTAGTATTGCGTACAGCTCCTACGAGCAGTACTTC. This encodes CASSIAYSSYEQYF.

The V call is TRBV6-5, the J call TRBJ1-1; 9 bases are shared with TRBD1. The CDR3 has 15 amino acids. The V gene end was trimmed by 2 bases and the J gene end by 5 bases; junction bases not matched to a gene: 6. Looked up from germline, CDR1 is MNHEY and CDR2 is SVGAGI. CDR3 DNA sequence: TGTGCCAGCAGTTACGGGGACAGGGCATATACTGAAGCTTTCTTT. Amino acids: CASSYGDRAYTEAFF.

The chain links TRBV4-1 to TRBJ1-1; D is possibly TRBD1 (5 bases). V shed 3 bases and J shed 2 bases, with 10 bases lying between them. This CDR3 region has 14 residues. Germline values: CDR1 MGHRA, CDR2 YSYEKL. The CDR3 DNA sequence: TGCGCCAGCAGCCACGGCAGGGAAAACACTGAAGCTTTCTTT. Protein: CASSHGRENTEAFF.

The genes are TRBV6-6 and TRBJ2-5, with D tentatively TRBD2 (5 bases). This CDR3 has 15 residues. V was pared by 2 bases and J by 5 bases, with 15 bases between. Per the germline V gene, CDR1 is MNHNY and CDR2 is SVGAGI (reference sequence). This CDR3 is CASSYDRRRGETQYF. CDR3 nucleotides: TGTGCCAGCAGTTACGATCGGAGACGAGGGGAGACCCAGTACTTC.

The J gene is TRBJ2-1, the V gene TRBV6-1; 10 positions agree with TRBD2. Germline V gene sequence: CDR1 MNHNS, CDR2 SASEGT. V was pared by 8 bases and J by 6 bases, with 10 bases of the junction left unmatched. This CDR3 comprises 15 residues. The DNA of the CDR3 is TGTGCCAGCCACATGGGGGCTAGCGGGAGCAATGAGCAGTTCTTC. Its protein product is CASHMGASGSNEQFF.

The chain joins TRBV7-9 to TRBJ2-3, with TRBD2 identical over 11 bases. This CDR3 is built from 16 residues. Germline CDR1 and CDR2: SEHNR and FQNEAQ (reference sequence). V lost 3 bases, J lost 2 bases, and 4 bases stayed unmatched. Here the CDR3 DNA reads TGTGCCAGCAGCTTGGGACTAGCGGACCTCACAGATACGCAGTATTTT. Protein: CASSLGLADLTDTQYF.

J is TRBJ1-5 and V is TRBV29-1, with D unresolved. The CDR3 has 12 amino acids. The germline CDR1 and CDR2 sequences are SQVTM and ANQGSEA. V was clipped by 4 bases and J by 4 bases, with 8 bases between them. As DNA, the CDR3 is TGCAGCGTTGTAGGGCCGAATCAGCCCCAGCATTTT. This codes for CSVVGPNQPQHF.

Only one count was recorded for this clone. The V gene is TRBV25-1, the J gene TRBJ2-2; 8 bases map to TRBD1. Trimming cost V 4 bases and J 1 base; bases outside gene matches: 2. The CDR3 loop spans 15 amino acids. Germline V gene data show CDR1 as MGHDK and CDR2 as SYGVNS. The chain's CDR3 is CASSGGQGNTGELFF. DNA of the CDR3: TGTGCCAGCAGTGGTGGACAGGGGAACACCGGGGAGCTGTTTTTT. The full variable domain, rest sourced from reference TRBV25-1 and TRBJ2-2, is EADIYQTPRYLVIGTGKKITLECSQTMGHDKMYWYQQDPGMELHLIHYSYGVNSTEKGDLSSESTVSRIRTEHFPLTLESARPSHTSQYLCASSGGQGNTGELFFGEGSRLTVL.

This chain links TRBV7-9 with TRBJ2-1; the match to TRBD2 covers 14 bases. Germline lookup yields CDR1 SEHNR and CDR2 FQNEAQ (reference sequence). The CDR3 loop spans 15 amino acids. V lost 1 base to trimming and J lost 8 bases; unmatched junction nucleotides: 1. CDR3: CASSLVTSGRDEQFF. In DNA form, the CDR3 reads TGTGCCAGCAGCTTAGTGACTAGCGGGAGGGATGAGCAGTTCTTC.

V and J are TRBV6-6 and TRBJ2-3; tentative D call: TRBD1 (6 bases). Germline loops: CDR1 MNHNY, CDR2 SVGAGI (reference sequence). The CDR3 spans 12 residues. Trimming removed 6 bases from V and 8 bases from J, with 12 bases in between. In DNA form, the CDR3 reads TGTGCCAGCAGCTGGGGGCCAGCTACGCAGTATTTT. It yields the protein CASSWGPATQYF.

This clone was recorded only once. One end of the junction is discordant with germline, which a read error may explain. Other DNA sequences within the sample encode an identical CDR3. V usage is TRBV5-1 and J usage is TRBJ2-1; 15 nucleotides align to TRBD2. Germline values: CDR1 SGHRS, CDR2 YFSETQ. The CDR3 length is 18 residues. CDR3 DNA sequence: TGCGCCAGCAGTTTGGGACTAGCGGGGGGAATTTCCTACAATGAGCAGTTCTTC. This translates into CASSLGLAGGISYNEQFF.

The chain links TRBV6-5 to TRBJ2-1; 8 bases match TRBD1. The CDR3 runs to 15 residues. Unmatched junction bases numbered 7, after V lost 7 bases and J lost 2 bases. Germline CDR1 MNHEY, CDR2 SVGAGI. CDR3 in DNA: TGTGCCAGCAAGGACAGGGACCCCGCCTACAATGAGCAGTTCTTC. Amino acid sequence: CASKDRDPAYNEQFF.

The rearrangement uses TRBV30 and TRBJ1-2; D unclear. CDR3 length equals 13 residues. Germline CDR1 and CDR2: GTSNPN and SVGIG (reference sequence). Trimming took 1 base from V and 8 from J, leaving 14 bases between them. The CDR3: CAWSATSGSGYTF. The CDR3 DNA sequence: TGTGCCTGGAGTGCCACCTCGGGGAGCGGCTACACCTTC.